This entry is about one T cell receptor beta chain. This clonotype was seen a few times. Its antigen is unknown. Nothing much larger sits one base from this clone, and base qualities are not available. This sample is drawn from a study of T cells after yellow fever vaccination (dated by TCRdb to the late 2010s). Concerning the study at large: Libraries from fractions with low cell numbers were prepared with the SMART-Seq v4 Ultra Low Input RNA kit. Two healthy male donors, one aged 18 to 30 and one aged 30 to 39 years, were included in the cohort. To follow T-cell clones before and after primary and booster YFV17D yellow fever vaccination, bulk TCR alpha and beta repertoires were sequenced over time. Blood was drawn at multiple timepoints before and after primary and secondary immunization, with bulk PBMC replicates and cell subsets isolated.

The germline ends are 11 bases apart after V is trimmed by 3 bases and J by 8 bases. Taken from cysteine to phenylalanine, the CDR3 has 13 residues. The retained sequence is limited to the CDR3, 39 bases, with the frame set at the first base. Via the germline V gene (reference sequence), CDR1 is SEHNR and CDR2 FQNEAQ. Study-level results and caveats: Computational filtering was needed because FACS-sorted repertoires could contain abundant contaminating clonotypes from the bulk population. Because the study included only two donors, the extent to which the findings can be generalized is limited. After the booster, most of the clones that had expanded following primary vaccination were detected again (96% of CD4 and around 90% of CD8), which suggests that memory was broadly maintained. A small fraction of clonotypes showed up in both the CD4 and CD8 compartments, probably as a result of convergent recombination. The secondary T-cell response was found to be weaker but faster than the primary response, with a peak reached on day 5 rather than on day 15.

Synthesis of TCR cDNA relied on 5'RACE template switching, a step that introduced a universal primer site along with unique molecular identifiers. Priming of cDNA synthesis was performed from both the TCR alpha and TCR beta constant segments. Library amplification involved two PCR steps, and the second step added sample barcodes and sequencing adapters. Libraries were sequenced on Illumina HiSeq 2500 (2x100 bp) or NovaSeq (2x150 bp). Under the source paper's analysis protocol: MIGEC handled demultiplexing of reads and collapsing into UMI consensus sequences, while MiXCR performed V(D)J alignment. Vaccine-responding clonotypes were defined with edgeR using replicate PBMC samples, requiring FDR below 0.01 and a log2 fold change above 5 up to day 15. Each bulk clonotype received a CD4 or CD8 identity based on whether the sequenced CD4 or CD8 repertoire contained that clonotype at higher abundance. The public reads were run again by TCRdb, first through fastp at Q25 and then through MiXCR, and only productive beta chains were kept. Entries are consolidated by CDR3 protein sequence, retaining the most common genes and DNA. The V and J calls and clone size come from TCRdb's table, not from the authors' own analysis. The sample records approximately 300,000 distinct CDR3 sequences, around 6.8% of which are singletons. The ten largest clones represent 18% of the sample.

The treatment or condition label on this specimen signifies: live attenuated yellow fever vaccine strain. At every blood-draw timepoint, two biological replicates of bulk PBMCs were collected. A standard Ficoll-Paque protocol was used to isolate PBMCs from peripheral blood. TriZol was used to extract RNA from bulk PBMCs, CD4 and CD8 fractions, and dextramer-positive and dextramer-negative fractions. The receptor comes from a man aged 18 to 29 who received the YFV17D yellow fever vaccine. The specimen was PBMCs, collected about 49 days after the first yellow fever vaccination. The rearrangement joined TRBV7-9 to TRBJ2-1; the D gene is possibly TRBD1 or TRBD2, with 5 bases matching each. In nucleotides, the sequence is TGTGCCAGCAGCTTTTGGGGGAGCGATGAGCAGTTCTTC. It specifies CASSFWGSDEQFF.